One sample yielded the 7 T cell receptor beta chains listed below, sequenced in a study of blood T cell repertoires in COVID-19. The assay was immunoSEQ multiplex PCR, and TCRdb's table has in-frame clones only and misses some. Of around 15,000 clones listed, 82% are singletons. Sequencing was carried out using peripheral blood. Receptor source: a woman aged 65 to 85 with active COVID-19.

This clone occurred a few times. This chain joins TRBV5-6 and TRBJ2-1; D is unclear. The germline V and J ends were trimmed by 0 bases and 10 bases, with 8 bases remaining between them. Germline CDR1 and CDR2: SGHDT and YYEEEE. The CDR3 is 12 amino acids. The CDR3 loop is CASSLVGREQFF. CDR3 in DNA: TGTGCCAGCAGCTTGGTGGGCAGGGAGCAGTTCTTC.

The chain links TRBV6-6 to TRBJ2-5; TRBD2 agrees at 10 bases. The trim removed 5 bases at V and 5 bases at J, leaving 11 bases unmatched. Germline lookup yields CDR1 MNHNY and CDR2 SVGAGI (reference sequence). CDR3 length: 16 amino acids. The CDR3 here is CASSHLPLAGEETQYF. The CDR3 nucleotides read TGTGCCAGCAGTCACCTCCCTCTAGCGGGAGAGGAGACCCAGTACTTC.

CDR3 in DNA: TGTGCCAGCAGCTCATTCGGGGGTGTGGAGACCCAGTACTTC. Protein: CASSSFGGVETQYF. The chain links TRBV9 to TRBJ2-5; weak D call: TRBD2 (6 bases). Trimming stripped 4 bases from V and 5 bases from J, with 15 bases between. Germline V lookup: CDR1 SGDLS, CDR2 YYNGEE. The CDR3 sequence is 14 residues long.

The rearrangement links TRBV5-4 to TRBJ2-5; 8 positions agree with TRBD2. The CDR3 is made up of 15 amino acids. Germline V CDR1 and CDR2: SGHNT, YYREEE (reference sequence). Germline trimming cut 0 bases from V and 5 bases from J; bases unmatched to any gene: 6. CDR3 loop: CASSLGHREGETQYF. CDR3 sequence (DNA): TGTGCCAGCAGCTTGGGACACCGGGAGGGGGAGACCCAGTACTTC.

This clone was detected only once. The chain joins TRBV15 to TRBJ2-1; no clear D gene. CDR1 and CDR2 from the germline V gene are LNHNV and YYDKDF (reference sequence). The CDR3 has 15 amino acids. The V end lost 1 base, the J end lost 6 bases, and 13 bases lay between the germline ends. CDR3 protein: CATSRGQTEINEQFF. The DNA for the CDR3 is TGTGCCACCAGCAGAGGGCAGACTGAAATCAATGAGCAGTTCTTC.

This chain's CDR3 is CSASLPGVYEQYF. CDR3 nucleotides: TGCAGTGCTAGTTTGCCCGGGGTCTACGAGCAGTACTTC. The chain recombines TRBV20-1 with TRBJ2-7; D may be TRBD2 (5 bases). The CDR3 totals 13 residues. V was clipped by 3 bases and J by 3 bases, with 12 bases between them. The V gene's germline CDR1 is DFQATT and CDR2 SNEGSKA (reference sequence).

The chain employs TRBV14 and TRBJ2-7, with 7 bases lining up with TRBD2. Germline lookup yields CDR1 SGHDN and CDR2 FVKESK. V lost 2 bases and J lost 3; bases outside the gene matches: 10. The CDR3 sequence is 16 residues long. CDR3 in DNA: TGTGCCAGCAGCCAAAACCGGGACTATCCACACTACGAGCAGTACTTC. It specifies CASSQNRDYPHYEQYF.